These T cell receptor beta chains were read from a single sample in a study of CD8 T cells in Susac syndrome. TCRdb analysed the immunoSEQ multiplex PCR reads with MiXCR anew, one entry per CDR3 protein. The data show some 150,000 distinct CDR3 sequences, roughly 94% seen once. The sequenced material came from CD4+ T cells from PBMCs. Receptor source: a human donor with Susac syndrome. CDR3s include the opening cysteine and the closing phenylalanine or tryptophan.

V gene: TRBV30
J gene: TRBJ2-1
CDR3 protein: CAWRDGPQNNEQFF

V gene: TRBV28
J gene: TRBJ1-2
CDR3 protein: CASSWGEWGYTF

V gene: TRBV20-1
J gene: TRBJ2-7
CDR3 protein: CSATGTPDYEQYF

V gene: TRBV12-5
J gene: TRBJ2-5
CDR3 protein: CASGRLETQYF

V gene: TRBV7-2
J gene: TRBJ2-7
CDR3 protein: CASSLTQQVKEQYF

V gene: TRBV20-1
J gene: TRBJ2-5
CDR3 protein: CSASPPRGTQYF

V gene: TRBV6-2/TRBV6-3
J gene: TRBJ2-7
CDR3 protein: CATAEREASYEQYF

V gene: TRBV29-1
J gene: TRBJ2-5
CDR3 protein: CSVELAGYQETQYF

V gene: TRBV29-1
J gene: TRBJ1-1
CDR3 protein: CSVYDLNTEAFF

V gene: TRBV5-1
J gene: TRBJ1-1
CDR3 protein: CASSSGPPYTEAFF

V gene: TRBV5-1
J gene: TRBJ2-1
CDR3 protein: CASSTEAGLNNEQFF

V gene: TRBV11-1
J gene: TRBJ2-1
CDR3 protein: CASALAGGYNEQFF

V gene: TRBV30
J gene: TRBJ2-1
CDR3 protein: CAWSGIAGGSYNEQFF